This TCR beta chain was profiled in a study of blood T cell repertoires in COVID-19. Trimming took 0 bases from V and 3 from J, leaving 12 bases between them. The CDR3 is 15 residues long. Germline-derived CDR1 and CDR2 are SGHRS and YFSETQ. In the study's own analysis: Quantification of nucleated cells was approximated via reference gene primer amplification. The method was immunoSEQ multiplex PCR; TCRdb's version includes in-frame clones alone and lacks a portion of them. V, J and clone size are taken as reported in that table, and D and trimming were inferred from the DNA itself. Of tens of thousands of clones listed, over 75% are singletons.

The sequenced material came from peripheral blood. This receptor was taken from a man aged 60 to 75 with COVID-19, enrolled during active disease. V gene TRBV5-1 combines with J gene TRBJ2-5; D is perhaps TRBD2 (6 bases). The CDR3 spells CASSLVAGTEETQYF. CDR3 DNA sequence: TGCGCCAGCAGCTTGGTGGCGGGGACCGAAGAGACCCAGTACTTC.